The text below deals with one TCR beta chain. Its antigen remains unidentified. The data stem from a study of blood T cells in healthy people across ages. Primed by a sample-barcoded 5' primer and a J-beta primer mix, a second PCR proceeded for about 7 to 11 cycles. TCRdb used MiXCR to reprocess the 5' RACE reads, holding one entry per CDR3 protein. The sample yields more than 450,000 distinct CDR3 sequences, about 27% seen once. Points from the study as a whole: Significant beta diversity loss was already apparent by age approximately 42, declining roughly linearly. A strong correlation between TCR beta diversity and naive T cell percentage was seen.

V was clipped by 6 bases and J by 5 bases, with 14 bases between them. The CDR3 covers 14 residues. Germline V CDR1 and CDR2: MNHEY, SMNVEV (reference sequence). The donors, all healthy, were Caucasians living in Russia, aged roughly 6 to 100. Donors each provided roughly 10 milliliters of peripheral blood. Another study also made use of these data, one on T cells of mothers and their children.

The rearrangement links TRBV27 to TRBJ1-3; TRBD1 might be the D (5 bases). The sample consisted of blood. This clonotype was obtained from a boy younger than 10 in good health. CDR3 region: CASSSRGERNTIYF. The CDR3 coding sequence is TGTGCCAGCAGCAGTAGAGGGGAGCGAAACACCATATATTTT.